This entry concerns a single T cell receptor (beta chain). No antigen is known for it. The data stem from a study of T-cell memory formation after mild COVID-19. For the study at large: Largely, TCR clusters stayed within a single donor.

cDNA libraries for TCR alpha and TCR beta, carrying sample barcodes and UMIs, came from 5'RACE with constant-segment primers. One entry per CDR3 protein results from TCRdb running MiXCR on the 5' RACE reads. This sample yields 300,000 to 400,000 distinct CDR3 sequences, of which under 30% are seen a single time; 13% belongs to the top ten. Germline CDR1 is LGHDT and CDR2 is YNNKEL (reference sequence). The CDR3 runs 17 residues. With 2 bases clipped from V and 4 bases from J, the junction kept 11 bases outside the gene matches. Study-wide findings and caveats: CD8+ contracting clones occupied EMRA, while CD4+ ones occupied mainly CM and EM. While clones contracting from day 15 to 85 were balanced between CD4 and CD8, later expanders leaned CD4+.

Sample: PBMCs or a T cell subset sorted from them (not recorded which). V gene TRBV3-1 combines with J gene TRBJ2-5, with TRBD1 identical over 9 bases. This sequence was found in an adult woman who had mild COVID-19 (a few samples of this study predate the infection). Cell type and time point are not known. CDR3 loop: CASSQSFSGTGTETQYF. CDR3 nucleotide sequence: TGTGCCAGCAGCCAAAGCTTTTCCGGGACAGGGACAGAGACCCAGTACTTC.